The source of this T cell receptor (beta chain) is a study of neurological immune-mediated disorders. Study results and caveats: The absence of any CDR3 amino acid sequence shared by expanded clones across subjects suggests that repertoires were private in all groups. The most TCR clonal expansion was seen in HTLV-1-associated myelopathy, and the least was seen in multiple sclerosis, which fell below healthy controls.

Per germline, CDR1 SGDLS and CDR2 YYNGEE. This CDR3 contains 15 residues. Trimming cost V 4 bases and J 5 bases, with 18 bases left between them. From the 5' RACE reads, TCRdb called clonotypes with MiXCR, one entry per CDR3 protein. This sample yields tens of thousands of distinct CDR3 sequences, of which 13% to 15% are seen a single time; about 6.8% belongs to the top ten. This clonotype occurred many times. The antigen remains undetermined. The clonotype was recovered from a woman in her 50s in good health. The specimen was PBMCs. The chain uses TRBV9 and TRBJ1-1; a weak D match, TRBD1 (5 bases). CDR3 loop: CASSPPPGSETEAFF. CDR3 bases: TGTGCCAGCAGCCCCCCGCCAGGGAGCGAAACTGAAGCTTTCTTT.